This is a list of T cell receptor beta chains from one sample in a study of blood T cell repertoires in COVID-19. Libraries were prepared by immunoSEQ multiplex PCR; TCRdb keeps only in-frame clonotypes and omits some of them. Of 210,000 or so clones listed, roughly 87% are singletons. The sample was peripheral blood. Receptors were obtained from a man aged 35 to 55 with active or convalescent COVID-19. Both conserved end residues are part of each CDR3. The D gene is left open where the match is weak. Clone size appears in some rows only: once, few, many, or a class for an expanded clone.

CDR3: CASSWDRGGGYTF
DNA: TGCGCCAGCAGCTGGGACAGGGGTGGAGGCTACACCTTC
length: 13
V: TRBV5-1
J: TRBJ1-2
size: NA
D: TRBD1

CDR3: CASSPIGDRDPFSYNSPLHF
DNA: TGTGCCAGCAGCCCCATAGGGGACAGGGACCCGTTCTCCTATAATTCACCCCTCCACTTT
length: 20
V: TRBV14
J: TRBJ1-6
size: once
D: TRBD1

CDR3: CASSKTVNYGYTF
DNA: TGTGCCAGCAGCAAGACTGTTAACTATGGCTACACCTTC
length: 13
V: TRBV7-2
J: TRBJ1-2
size: NA
D: NA

CDR3: CSVEVGGNLNYGYTF
DNA: TGCAGCGTTGAAGTAGGAGGGAATCTTAACTATGGCTACACCTTC
length: 15
V: TRBV29-1
J: TRBJ1-2
size: NA
D: NA

CDR3: CASSRSSGGAEETQYF
DNA: TGTGCCAGCAGCAGAAGTAGCGGGGGGGCAGAAGAGACCCAGTACTTC
length: 16
V: TRBV11-2
J: TRBJ2-5
size: NA
D: TRBD2

CDR3: CASRIGLDTGELFF
DNA: TGTGCCAGCAGGATTGGTTTAGACACCGGGGAGCTGTTTTTT
length: 14
V: TRBV7-9
J: TRBJ2-2
size: NA
D: NA

CDR3: CASSLGFGRGHTEAFF
DNA: TGTGCCAGCAGTTTAGGTTTTGGCAGGGGGCACACTGAAGCTTTCTTT
length: 16
V: TRBV28
J: TRBJ1-1
size: NA
D: TRBD1

CDR3: CATQIRGRGNQPQHF
DNA: TGTGCCACCCAGATAAGGGGCAGGGGGAATCAGCCCCAGCATTTT
length: 15
V: TRBV28
J: TRBJ1-5
size: NA
D: TRBD1

CDR3: CASSPRTGHETQYF
DNA: TGTGCCAGCAGTCCTCGGACAGGGCACGAGACCCAGTACTTC
length: 14
V: TRBV27
J: TRBJ2-5
size: NA
D: TRBD1

CDR3: CASSLPGQGRSSYEQYF
DNA: TGTGCCAGCAGCCTCCCGGGACAGGGAAGGAGCTCCTACGAGCAGTACTTC
length: 17
V: TRBV7-9
J: TRBJ2-7
size: NA
D: TRBD1

CDR3: CASNRGRETQYF
DNA: TGTGCCAGCAACAGGGGCCGAGAGACCCAGTACTTC
length: 12
V: TRBV2
J: TRBJ2-5
size: NA
D: TRBD1

CDR3: CASRSAPAGVAYNEQFF
DNA: TGTGCCAGCAGGTCCGCGCCAGCGGGAGTAGCCTACAATGAGCAGTTCTTC
length: 17
V: TRBV27
J: TRBJ2-1
size: NA
D: TRBD2

CDR3: CASSLSGSSSGANVLTF
DNA: TGCGCCAGCAGCCTGAGCGGGTCGAGCTCTGGGGCCAACGTCCTGACTTTC
length: 17
V: TRBV5-1
J: TRBJ2-6
size: NA
D: NA

CDR3: CASSIGGGSGNTIYF
DNA: TGTGCCAGTAGTATAGGAGGCGGCTCTGGAAACACCATATATTTT
length: 15
V: TRBV19
J: TRBJ1-3
size: few
D: NA

CDR3: CASSPTASYEQYF
DNA: TGTGCCAGCAGCCCGACAGCCTCCTACGAGCAGTACTTC
length: 13
V: TRBV27
J: TRBJ2-7
size: NA
D: NA

CDR3: CASSSPGGTEPNTIYF
DNA: TGTGCCAGCAGTTCCCCGGGGGGGACAGAACCAAACACCATATATTTT
length: 16
V: TRBV28
J: TRBJ1-3
size: NA
D: TRBD1

CDR3: CASSIEGMNTEAFF
DNA: TGTGCCAGTAGTATCGAGGGCATGAACACTGAAGCTTTCTTT
length: 14
V: TRBV19
J: TRBJ1-1
size: few
D: NA

CDR3: CASNSLTGRNTEAFF
DNA: TGTGCCAGCAACTCTTTGACAGGGAGGAACACTGAAGCTTTCTTT
length: 15
V: TRBV5-5
J: TRBJ1-1
size: NA
D: TRBD1

CDR3: CASSLAAGSNEKLFF
DNA: TGTGCCAGCAGCTTAGCGGCAGGATCTAATGAAAAACTGTTTTTT
length: 15
V: TRBV11-2
J: TRBJ1-4
size: few
D: NA

CDR3: CASSLKTGGAEGYTF
DNA: TGTGCCAGCAGCCTGAAGACAGGGGGCGCGGAGGGCTACACCTTC
length: 15
V: TRBV7-8
J: TRBJ1-2
size: once
D: TRBD1

CDR3: CAWTGMGEQYF
DNA: TGTGCCTGGACAGGGATGGGGGAGCAGTACTTC
length: 11
V: TRBV30
J: TRBJ2-7
size: NA
D: NA

CDR3: CASRSGYEQFF
DNA: TGTGCCAGCAGAAGCGGTTATGAGCAGTTCTTC
length: 11
V: TRBV12-3/TRBV12-4
J: TRBJ2-1
size: NA
D: NA

CDR3: CASSVGGEGVRNGYTF
DNA: TGTGCCAGCAGCGTAGGAGGAGAGGGGGTAAGGAATGGCTACACCTTC
length: 16
V: TRBV9
J: TRBJ1-2
size: NA
D: NA

CDR3: CASSSGTNEKLFF
DNA: TGCGCCAGCAGCTCCGGGACAAACGAAAAACTGTTTTTT
length: 13
V: TRBV5-1
J: TRBJ1-4
size: many
D: NA

CDR3: CASSYGLAGATYEQYF
DNA: TGTGCCAGCAGTTATGGTCTAGCGGGAGCAACCTACGAGCAGTACTTC
length: 16
V: TRBV7-2
J: TRBJ2-7
size: NA
D: TRBD2

CDR3: CASSQADRGRTGELFF
DNA: TGTGCCAGCAGCCAAGCGGACAGGGGGCGAACCGGGGAGCTGTTTTTT
length: 16
V: TRBV14
J: TRBJ2-2
size: NA
D: TRBD1

CDR3: CASRDDRGGGYTF
DNA: TGTGCCAGCAGGGACGACAGGGGAGGTGGCTACACCTTC
length: 13
V: TRBV2
J: TRBJ1-2
size: NA
D: TRBD1

CDR3: CASSKVGNTEAFF
DNA: TGTGCCAGTTCCAAAGTCGGGAACACTGAAGCTTTCTTT
length: 13
V: TRBV5-4
J: TRBJ1-1
size: few
D: NA

CDR3: CASSPGTDSETQYF
DNA: TGTGCCAGCTCACCAGGGACAGATTCGGAGACCCAGTACTTC
length: 14
V: TRBV18
J: TRBJ2-5
size: NA
D: TRBD1

CDR3: CASSQEVKGAGYNSPLHF
DNA: TGTGCCAGCAGCCAAGAGGTTAAGGGGGCAGGGTATAATTCACCCCTCCACTTT
length: 18
V: TRBV3-1/TRBV3-2
J: TRBJ1-6
size: NA
D: TRBD1

CDR3: CATVETGGSPLHF
DNA: TGTGCCACGGTGGAGACAGGTGGTTCACCCCTCCACTTT
length: 13
V: TRBV15
J: TRBJ1-6
size: NA
D: NA

CDR3: CASSPPLEDYGYTF
DNA: TGTGCCAGCTCACCACCGTTAGAAGATTATGGCTACACCTTC
length: 14
V: TRBV18
J: TRBJ1-2
size: once
D: NA

CDR3: CASTRRGIYEQYF
DNA: TGTGCCAGCACCAGACGGGGGATCTACGAGCAGTACTTC
length: 13
V: TRBV28
J: TRBJ2-7
size: NA
D: NA

CDR3: CASSLGRGIAYGYTF
DNA: TGTGCCAGCAGCTTAGGACGGGGGATCGCCTATGGCTACACCTTC
length: 15
V: TRBV3-1/TRBV3-2
J: TRBJ1-2
size: NA
D: NA

CDR3: CASSRQGGLSEKLFF
DNA: TGCGCCAGCAGTCGCCAAGGTGGGCTGAGTGAAAAACTGTTTTTT
length: 15
V: TRBV10-2
J: TRBJ1-4
size: once
D: NA

CDR3: CASSLRTDGQGYF
DNA: TGTGCCAGCAGTTTACGAACGGACGGCCAGGGGTACTTC
length: 13
V: TRBV28
J: TRBJ2-5
size: NA
D: NA

CDR3: CASSLWTARVELFF
DNA: TGTGCCAGCAGTTTATGGACAGCCCGGGTGGAGCTGTTTTTT
length: 14
V: TRBV28
J: TRBJ2-2
size: NA
D: NA

CDR3: CASSPLGGHGYTF
DNA: TGTGCCAGCAGCCCCCTAGGGGGACATGGCTACACCTTC
length: 13
V: TRBV3-1/TRBV3-2
J: TRBJ1-2
size: NA
D: NA

CDR3: CASSHQGADGYTF
DNA: TGCGCCAGCAGCCATCAGGGGGCAGATGGCTACACCTTC
length: 13
V: TRBV4-1
J: TRBJ1-2
size: NA
D: TRBD1

CDR3: CATSDPTGSGANVLTF
DNA: TGTGCCACCAGTGACCCAACAGGGTCTGGGGCCAACGTCCTGACTTTC
length: 16
V: TRBV24-1
J: TRBJ2-6
size: NA
D: NA

CDR3: CASSILAGEDTQYF
DNA: TGTGCCAGCAGTATACTAGCGGGGGAGGATACGCAGTATTTT
length: 14
V: TRBV28
J: TRBJ2-3
size: NA
D: TRBD2

CDR3: CASRNSGYTEAFF
DNA: TGTGCCAGTAGAAACTCAGGGTACACTGAAGCTTTCTTT
length: 13
V: TRBV19
J: TRBJ1-1
size: NA
D: NA

CDR3: CASRRNVNTEAFF
DNA: TGCGCCAGCAGGAGGAATGTGAACACTGAAGCTTTCTTT
length: 13
V: TRBV5-1
J: TRBJ1-1
size: NA
D: NA

CDR3: CASSEATQGTNEKLFF
DNA: TGTGCCAGCAGTGAAGCAACACAGGGGACTAATGAAAAACTGTTTTTT
length: 16
V: TRBV6-1
J: TRBJ1-4
size: NA
D: TRBD1